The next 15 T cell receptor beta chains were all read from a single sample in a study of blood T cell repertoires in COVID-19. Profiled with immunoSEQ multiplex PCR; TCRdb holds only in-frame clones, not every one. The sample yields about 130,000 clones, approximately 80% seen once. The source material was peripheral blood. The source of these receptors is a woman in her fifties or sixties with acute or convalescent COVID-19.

The CDR3 protein is CSASGDYKDTQYF. The CDR3 nucleotides read TGCAGTGCTAGTGGGGACTACAAAGATACGCAGTATTTT. The chain combines TRBV20-1 with TRBJ2-3, with TRBD2 identical over 7 bases. The ends lost 3 bases at V and 5 bases at J; junction bases unmatched: 5. Germline-derived CDR1 and CDR2 are DFQATT and SNEGSKA (reference sequence). CDR3 length equals 13 residues.

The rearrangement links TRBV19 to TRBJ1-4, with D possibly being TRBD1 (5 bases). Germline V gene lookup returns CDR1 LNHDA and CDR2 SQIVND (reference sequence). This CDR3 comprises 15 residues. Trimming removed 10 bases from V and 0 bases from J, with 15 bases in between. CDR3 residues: CATKSQVPTNEKLFF. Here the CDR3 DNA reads TGTGCCACAAAATCACAGGTCCCAACTAATGAAAAACTGTTTTTT. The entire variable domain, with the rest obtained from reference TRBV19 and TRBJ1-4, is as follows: DGGITQSPKYLFRKEGQNVTLSCEQNLNHDAMYWYRQDPGQGLRLIYYSQIVNDFQKGDIAEGYSVSREKKESFPLTVTSAQKNPTAFYLCATKSQVPTNEKLFFGSGTQLSVL.

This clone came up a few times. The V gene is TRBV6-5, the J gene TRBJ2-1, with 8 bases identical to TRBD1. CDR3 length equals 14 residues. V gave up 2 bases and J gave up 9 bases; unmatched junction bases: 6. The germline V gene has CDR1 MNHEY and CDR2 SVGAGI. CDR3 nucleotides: TGTGCCAGCAGTTACCACGTACAGGGGGTTGAGCAGTTCTTC. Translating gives CASSYHVQGVEQFF.

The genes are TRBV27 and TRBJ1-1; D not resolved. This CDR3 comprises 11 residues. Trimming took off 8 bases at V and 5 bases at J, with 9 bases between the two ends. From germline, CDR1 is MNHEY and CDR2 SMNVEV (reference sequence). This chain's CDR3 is CASARGTEAFF. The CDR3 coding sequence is TGTGCCAGCGCTCGGGGAACTGAAGCTTTCTTT.

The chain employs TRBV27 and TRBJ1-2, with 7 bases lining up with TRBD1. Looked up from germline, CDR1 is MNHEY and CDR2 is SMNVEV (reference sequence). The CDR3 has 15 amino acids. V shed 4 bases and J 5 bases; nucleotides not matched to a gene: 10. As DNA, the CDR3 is TGTGCCAGCAGTTCGCGAACAGGGGAGGAGTATGGCTACACCTTC. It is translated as CASSSRTGEEYGYTF.

In DNA form, the CDR3 reads TGTGCCACCCGCGGCGGGCGGGTGTACACCGGGGAGCTGTTTTTT. Residues: CATRGGRVYTGELFF. J is TRBJ2-2 and V is TRBV19; TRBD2 might be the D (5 bases). The CDR3 has 15 amino acids. The V end lost 10 bases, the J end lost 3 bases, and 18 bases lay between the germline ends. The germline CDR1 and CDR2 sequences are LNHDA and SQIVND (reference sequence).

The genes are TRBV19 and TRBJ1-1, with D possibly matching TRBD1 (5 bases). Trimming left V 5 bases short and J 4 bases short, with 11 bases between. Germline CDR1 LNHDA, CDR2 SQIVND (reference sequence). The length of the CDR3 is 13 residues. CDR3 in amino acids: CASSSRQSTEAFF. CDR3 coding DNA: TGTGCCAGTAGTTCTCGACAGAGCACTGAAGCTTTCTTT.

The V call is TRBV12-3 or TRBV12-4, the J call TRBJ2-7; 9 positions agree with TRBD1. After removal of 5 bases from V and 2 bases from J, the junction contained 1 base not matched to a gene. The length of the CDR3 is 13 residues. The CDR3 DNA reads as TGTGCCAGCAGTCGGACAGGGGCCTACGAGCAGTACTTC. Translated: CASSRTGAYEQYF.

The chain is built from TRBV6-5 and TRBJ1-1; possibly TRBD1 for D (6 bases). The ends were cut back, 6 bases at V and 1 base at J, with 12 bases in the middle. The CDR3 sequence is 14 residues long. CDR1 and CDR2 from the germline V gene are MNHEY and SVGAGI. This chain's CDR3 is CASRSRGWNTEAFF. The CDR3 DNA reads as TGTGCCAGCAGAAGCAGGGGCTGGAACACTGAAGCTTTCTTT.

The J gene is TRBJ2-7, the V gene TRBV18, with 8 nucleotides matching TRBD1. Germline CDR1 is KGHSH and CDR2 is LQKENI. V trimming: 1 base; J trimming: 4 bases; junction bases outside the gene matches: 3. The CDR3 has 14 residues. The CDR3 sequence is CASSPRDRGYEQYF. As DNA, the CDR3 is TGTGCCAGCTCACCACGAGACAGGGGATACGAGCAGTACTTC.

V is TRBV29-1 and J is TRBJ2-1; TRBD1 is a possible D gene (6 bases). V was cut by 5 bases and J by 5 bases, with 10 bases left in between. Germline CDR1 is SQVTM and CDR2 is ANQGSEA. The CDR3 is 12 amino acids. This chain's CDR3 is CSVKQGHNEQFF. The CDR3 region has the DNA TGCAGCGTTAAACAGGGCCACAATGAGCAGTTCTTC.

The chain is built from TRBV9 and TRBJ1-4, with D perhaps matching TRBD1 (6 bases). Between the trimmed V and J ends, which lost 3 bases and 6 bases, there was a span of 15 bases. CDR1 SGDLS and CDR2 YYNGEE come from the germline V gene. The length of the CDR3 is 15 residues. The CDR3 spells CASSGYRDSDEKLFF. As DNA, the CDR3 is TGTGCCAGCAGCGGCTACAGGGATAGCGATGAAAAACTGTTTTTT.

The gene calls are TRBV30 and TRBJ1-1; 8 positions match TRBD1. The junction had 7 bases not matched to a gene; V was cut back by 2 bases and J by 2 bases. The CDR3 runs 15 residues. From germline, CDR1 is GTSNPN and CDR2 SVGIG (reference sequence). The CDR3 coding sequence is TGTGCCTGGAGTTCACTAGGACAGGGAAACACTGAAGCTTTCTTT. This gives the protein CAWSSLGQGNTEAFF.

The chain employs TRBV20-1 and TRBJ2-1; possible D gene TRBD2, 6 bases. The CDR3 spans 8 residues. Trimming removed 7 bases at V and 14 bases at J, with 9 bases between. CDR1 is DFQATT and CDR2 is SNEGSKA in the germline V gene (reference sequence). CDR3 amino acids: CSVPGEFF. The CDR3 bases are TGCAGTGTCCCGGGGGAGTTCTTC.

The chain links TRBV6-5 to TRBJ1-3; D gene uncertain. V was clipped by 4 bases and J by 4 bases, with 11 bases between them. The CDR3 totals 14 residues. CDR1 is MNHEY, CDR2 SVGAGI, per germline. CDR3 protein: CASSLRQEGNTIYF. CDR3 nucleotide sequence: TGTGCCAGCAGTTTACGACAAGAAGGAAACACCATATATTTT.